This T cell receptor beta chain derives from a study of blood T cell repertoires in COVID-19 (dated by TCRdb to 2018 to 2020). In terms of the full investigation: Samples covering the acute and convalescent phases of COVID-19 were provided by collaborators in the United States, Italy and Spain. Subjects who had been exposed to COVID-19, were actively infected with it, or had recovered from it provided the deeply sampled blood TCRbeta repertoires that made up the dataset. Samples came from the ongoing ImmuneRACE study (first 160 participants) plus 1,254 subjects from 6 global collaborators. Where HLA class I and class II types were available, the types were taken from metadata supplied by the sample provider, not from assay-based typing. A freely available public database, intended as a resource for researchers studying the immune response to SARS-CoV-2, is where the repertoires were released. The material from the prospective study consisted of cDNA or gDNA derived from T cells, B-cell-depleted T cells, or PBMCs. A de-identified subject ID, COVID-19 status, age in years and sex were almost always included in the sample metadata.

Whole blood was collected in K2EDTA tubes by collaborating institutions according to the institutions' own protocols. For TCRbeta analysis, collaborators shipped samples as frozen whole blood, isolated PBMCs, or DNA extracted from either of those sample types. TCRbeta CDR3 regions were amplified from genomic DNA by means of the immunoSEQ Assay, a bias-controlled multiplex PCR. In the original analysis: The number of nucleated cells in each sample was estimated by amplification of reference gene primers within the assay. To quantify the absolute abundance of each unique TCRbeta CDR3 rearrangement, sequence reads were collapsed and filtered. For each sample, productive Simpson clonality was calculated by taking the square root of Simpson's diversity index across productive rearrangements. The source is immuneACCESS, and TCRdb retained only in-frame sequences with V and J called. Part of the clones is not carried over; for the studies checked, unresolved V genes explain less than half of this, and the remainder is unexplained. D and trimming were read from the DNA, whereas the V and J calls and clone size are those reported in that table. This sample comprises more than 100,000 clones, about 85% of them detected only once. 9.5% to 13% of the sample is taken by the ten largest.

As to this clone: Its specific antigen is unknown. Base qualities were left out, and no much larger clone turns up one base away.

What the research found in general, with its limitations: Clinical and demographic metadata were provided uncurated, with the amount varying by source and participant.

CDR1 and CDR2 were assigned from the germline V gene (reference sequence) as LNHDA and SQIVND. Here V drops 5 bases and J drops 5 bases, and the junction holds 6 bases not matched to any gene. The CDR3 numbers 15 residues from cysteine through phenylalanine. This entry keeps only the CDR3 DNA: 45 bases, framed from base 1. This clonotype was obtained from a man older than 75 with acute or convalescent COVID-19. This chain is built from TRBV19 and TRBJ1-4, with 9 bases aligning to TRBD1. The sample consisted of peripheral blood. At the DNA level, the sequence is TGTGCCAGTAGTCACCGGGACAGGGAGAATGAAAAACTGTTTTTT. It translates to CASSHRDRENEKLFF. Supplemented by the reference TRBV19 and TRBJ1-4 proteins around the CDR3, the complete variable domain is DGGITQSPKYLFRKEGQNVTLSCEQNLNHDAMYWYRQDPGQGLRLIYYSQIVNDFQKGDIAEGYSVSREKKESFPLTVTSAQKNPTAFYLCASSHRDRENEKLFFGSGTQLSVL.